The 24 T cell receptor beta chains below were found in one sample sequenced in a study of cytomegalovirus exposure and HLA in healthy donors. In the PCR, 60 Vbeta and 13 Jbeta primers were used. Assay used: immunoSEQ multiplex PCR; TCRdb lists only in-frame clones, some missing. The sample carries 130,000 to 150,000 clones, roughly 85% recorded once. Sequenced material: PBMCs. These receptors came from a woman under 40 in good health and CMV-seronegative.

Only a few counts were recorded for this clone. The gene calls are TRBV10-3 and TRBJ2-3; 7 bases agree with TRBD2. This CDR3 is built from 12 residues. The V segment lost 10 bases and the J segment 1 base; nucleotides outside the gene matches: 2. CDR1 and CDR2 (germline): ENHRY, SYGVKD. DNA of the CDR3: TGTGCCACAGGACTAGGCACAGATACGCAGTATTTT. Protein: CATGLGTDTQYF.

In its sample, this clone was seen once. The chain uses TRBV5-8 and TRBJ2-1; 9 bases map to TRBD2. In germline, CDR1 is SGHTS, CDR2 YDEGEE. The CDR3 totals 16 residues. J was trimmed by 0 bases and V by 4 bases; bases with no gene match: 5. CDR3 sequence (DNA): TGTGCCAGCAGCACAAGCGGGGGGAGCTCCTACAATGAGCAGTTCTTC. Translated, it gives CASSTSGGSSYNEQFF.

This sequence joins TRBV29-1 and TRBJ1-2; the D is unclear. The CDR3 spans 11 residues. Between the trimmed V and J ends, which lost 5 bases and 2 bases, there was a span of 6 bases. Germline V gene sequence: CDR1 SQVTM, CDR2 ANQGSEA. The CDR3 DNA sequence: TGCAGCGTTAGAGGGAACTATGGCTACACCTTC. Amino acids: CSVRGNYGYTF.

The J gene is TRBJ2-3, the V gene TRBV13, with TRBD1 as a possible D gene (6 bases). Germline CDR1 reads PRHDT; CDR2 reads FYEKMQ (reference sequence). The ends were cut back, 3 bases at V and 4 bases at J, with 11 bases in the middle. This CDR3 has 14 residues. CDR3 amino acids: CASSFMAGADTQYF. The CDR3 DNA follows: TGTGCCAGCAGCTTTATGGCAGGGGCAGATACGCAGTATTTT.

This chain uses TRBV4-1 with TRBJ1-5; D unclear. V was trimmed by 4 bases and J by 2 bases, leaving 12 bases between them. Germline V gives CDR1 MGHRA, CDR2 YSYEKL. CDR3 length equals 15 residues. The CDR3 bases are TGCGCCAGCAGCCCCTTCGGTGGAGGCAATCAGCCCCAGCATTTT. Translated: CASSPFGGGNQPQHF.

This sequence joins TRBV6-1 and TRBJ1-5; D unresolved. The CDR3 runs 14 residues. Trimming shortened V by 2 bases and J by 5 bases, and 10 bases separated the two germline ends. Germline V gene sequence: CDR1 MNHNS, CDR2 SASEGT. The CDR3: CASSEHPGDQPQHF. Here the CDR3 DNA reads TGTGCCAGCAGTGAACACCCCGGGGATCAGCCCCAGCATTTT.

The chain uses TRBV13 and TRBJ2-1; TRBD2 is a possible D gene (6 bases). The CDR3 length is 16 residues. Trimming took off 4 bases at V and 4 bases at J, with 17 bases between the two ends. The germline V gene has CDR1 PRHDT and CDR2 FYEKMQ (reference sequence). The CDR3 region is CASSSKGQGLYNEQFF. The CDR3 DNA follows: TGTGCCAGCAGCTCAAAGGGGCAGGGACTTTACAATGAGCAGTTCTTC.

The chain combines TRBV7-9 with TRBJ2-7; TRBD1 matches 7 bases. The CDR3 totals 12 residues. Germline loops: CDR1 SEHNR, CDR2 FQNEAQ (reference sequence). After removal of 6 bases from V and 7 bases from J, the junction contained 6 bases not matched to a gene. CDR3 region: CASSRQGGEQYF. The DNA for the CDR3 is TGTGCCAGCAGTCGACAGGGCGGTGAGCAGTACTTC.

The chain combines TRBV6-1 with TRBJ1-2; 8 bases match TRBD1. Germline loops: CDR1 MNHNS, CDR2 SASEGT. V dropped 8 bases and J dropped 5; count of bases not matched to a gene: 7. The CDR3 is 13 residues long. This CDR3 is CASAATGEYGYTF. The DNA of the CDR3 is TGTGCCAGCGCGGCGACAGGGGAATATGGCTACACCTTC.

This clone was observed a few times. The CDR3 region is CASSPGTSLEAETQYF. CDR3 in DNA: TGTGCCAGCTCACCCGGGACTTCTCTAGAGGCAGAGACCCAGTACTTC. The chain combines TRBV18 with TRBJ2-5; D perhaps matches TRBD2 (6 bases). The V end lost 3 bases, the J end lost 4 bases, and 18 bases lay between the germline ends. Per germline, CDR1 KGHSH and CDR2 LQKENI. The CDR3 runs to 16 residues.

The chain combines TRBV6-4 with TRBJ1-1; no firm D call. CDR1 is MRHNA and CDR2 is SNTAGT in the germline V gene. This CDR3 is 13 amino acids long. The V and J ends lost 4 bases and 4 bases respectively, with 10 bases between them. This CDR3 reads CASSVEESTEAFF. In DNA form, the CDR3 reads TGTGCCAGCAGTGTTGAGGAGAGCACTGAAGCTTTCTTT.

This sequence joins TRBV6-1 and TRBJ2-1; 9 bases align to TRBD1. The V gene's germline CDR1 is MNHNS and CDR2 SASEGT. V trimming: 1 base; J trimming: 6 bases; junction bases outside the gene matches: 4. The CDR3 is made up of 15 amino acids. The DNA for the CDR3 is TGTGCCAGCAGTGAAGTCGGGACAGGGAGCAATGAGCAGTTCTTC. Its protein is CASSEVGTGSNEQFF.

The rearrangement links TRBV15 to TRBJ2-5; 10 positions match TRBD2. The V and J ends lost 5 bases and 9 bases, in that order; junction bases with no gene match: 9. The germline V gene has CDR1 LNHNV and CDR2 YYDKDF (reference sequence). The CDR3 sequence is 14 residues long. The CDR3 DNA sequence: TGTGCCACCAGCGCCCGGACTAGCGGAGGGTCCCAGTACTTC. Amino acid sequence: CATSARTSGGSQYF. Full variable domain (rest looked up from reference TRBV15 and TRBJ2-5): DAMVIQNPRYQVTQFGKPVTLSCSQTLNHNVMYWYQQKSSQAPKLLFHYYDKDFNNEADTPDNFQSRRPNTSFCFLDIRSPGLGDTAMYLCATSARTSGGSQYFGPGTRLLVL.

V usage is TRBV14 and J usage is TRBJ2-7, with unresolved D. Per the germline V gene, CDR1 is SGHDN and CDR2 is FVKESK. This CDR3 has 15 residues. Trimming left V 2 bases short and J 1 base short, with 12 bases between. The CDR3 DNA sequence: TGTGCCAGCAGCCAACAGGTGGCTACTTCCTACGAGCAGTACTTC. Translated: CASSQQVATSYEQYF.

The J gene is TRBJ2-7, the V gene TRBV27, with D perhaps matching TRBD1 (7 bases). Germline-derived CDR1 and CDR2 are MNHEY and SMNVEV (reference sequence). The CDR3 runs 15 residues. V was trimmed by 0 bases and J by 7 bases, leaving 16 bases between them. In DNA form, the CDR3 reads TGTGCCAGCAGTTTATCGCTGGAGGGGGCTGGTGAGCAGTACTTC. It specifies CASSLSLEGAGEQYF.

This chain connects TRBV5-1 to TRBJ1-2; D might be TRBD1 (6 bases). The V end lost 4 bases, the J end lost 3 bases, and 16 bases lay between the germline ends. This CDR3 has 15 residues. Germline V gene sequence: CDR1 SGHRS, CDR2 YFSETQ. The CDR3 region is CASSPDSLRDYGYTF. The CDR3 DNA reads TGCGCCAGCAGCCCGGACAGCCTTAGGGACTATGGCTACACCTTC.

The gene calls are TRBV7-2 and TRBJ1-1; D gene unclear. V lost 2 bases to trimming and J lost 0 bases, with 7 bases between them. The CDR3 contains 14 residues. Looked up from germline, CDR1 is SGHTA and CDR2 is FQGNSA. The CDR3 spells CASSLTGMNTEAFF. The CDR3 DNA reads TGTGCCAGCAGCTTAACGGGAATGAACACTGAAGCTTTCTTT.

This clone was observed a single time. The genes are TRBV10-3 and TRBJ2-7; TRBD1 might be the D (5 bases). The CDR3 is made up of 16 amino acids. Trimming cost V 0 bases and J 2 bases, with 14 bases left between them. From germline, CDR1 is ENHRY and CDR2 SYGVKD. Here the CDR3 reads CAISESKDRTTYEQYF. The DNA of the CDR3 is TGTGCCATCAGTGAGTCGAAAGACAGAACAACCTACGAGCAGTACTTC.

The chain combines TRBV27 with TRBJ2-7; 8 bases are shared with TRBD1. Trimming removed 5 bases from V and 7 bases from J; junction bases left unmatched: 10. Germline CDR1 is MNHEY and CDR2 is SMNVEV (reference sequence). This CDR3 region has 14 residues. CDR3 sequence (DNA): TGTGCCAGCAGTCCCACGACAGGGGCGGGAGAGCAGTACTTC. This encodes CASSPTTGAGEQYF.

V gene TRBV7-6 combines with J gene TRBJ1-5, with D unclear. Trimming stripped 5 bases from V and 2 bases from J, with 7 bases between. The CDR3 is 13 residues long. The V gene's germline CDR1 is SGHVS and CDR2 FNYEAQ. CDR3 sequence reads: CASSTRGNQPQHF. In DNA, the CDR3 is TGTGCCAGCAGCACTAGGGGCAATCAGCCCCAGCATTTT. The whole variable domain, filled in from reference TRBV7-6 and TRBJ1-5, reads GAGVSQSPRYKVTKRGQDVALRCDPISGHVSLYWYRQALGQGPEFLTYFNYEAQQDKSGLPNDRFSAERPEGSISTLTIQRTEQRDSAMYRCASSTRGNQPQHFGDGTRLSIL.

The chain combines TRBV27 with TRBJ2-2, with a weak D call TRBD2 (5 bases). Between the trimmed V and J ends, which lost 3 bases and 0 bases, there was a span of 8 bases. Germline-derived CDR1 and CDR2 are MNHEY and SMNVEV (reference sequence). This CDR3 has 15 amino acids. This CDR3 reads CASSFGLTNTGELFF. DNA of the CDR3: TGTGCCAGCAGTTTCGGACTCACGAACACCGGGGAGCTGTTTTTT.

This chain uses TRBV19 with TRBJ2-4, with D tentatively TRBD2 (5 bases). V gave up 6 bases and J gave up 9 bases, with 15 bases separating them. From germline, CDR1 is LNHDA and CDR2 SQIVND (reference sequence). CDR3 length: 13 residues. The CDR3 DNA reads as TGTGCCAGTAGCCCGGGATTCATTTCCATTCAGTACTTC. Encoded protein: CASSPGFISIQYF.

Only a few counts were recorded for this clone. The V gene is TRBV6-6, the J gene TRBJ2-7; possibly TRBD1 for D (6 bases). Trimming took off 7 bases at V and 3 bases at J, with 19 bases between the two ends. The CDR3 consists of 15 residues. Germline V gene data show CDR1 as MNHNY and CDR2 as SVGAGI (reference sequence). The CDR3 nucleotides are TGTGCCAGCAACCCTCACCCCGGACAGAGCTACGAGCAGTACTTC. This translates into CASNPHPGQSYEQYF.

The rearrangement uses TRBV5-6 and TRBJ1-2; D gene unclear. Trimming took 4 bases from V and 1 from J, leaving 23 bases between them. The CDR3 has 18 residues. CDR1 is SGHDT, CDR2 YYEEEE, per germline. DNA for the CDR3: TGTGCCAGCAGCCCCGCGCGAGGCATCCAAGGCCTTAACTATGGCTACACCTTC. This codes for CASSPARGIQGLNYGYTF.